This is a list of T cell receptor beta chains from one sample in a study of beta chain features in type 1 diabetes. Measured with immunoSEQ multiplex PCR; TCRdb has only the in-frame clones, and not every one. The sample includes about 300,000 clones, under 8.5% of them seen just once. Sequenced input: central memory CD4+ T cells from blood. These receptors all come from a woman aged 18-30 years in good health. Each CDR3 is given with its conserved first and last residue. The D gene is left open where the match is weak. Some rows mark clone size as missing; the rest say once, few, many or name a class of expanded clone.

j_call d_call clone_size cdr3_length v_call cdr3_aa cdr3_nt
TRBJ1-1 . . 14 TRBV21-1 CASSTSTGRAEAFF TGTGCCAGCAGCACCTCGACAGGGAGGGCTGAAGCTTTCTTT
TRBJ2-2 . . 14 TRBV6-5 CASSYDVWAGELFF TGTGCCAGCAGTTACGACGTGTGGGCAGGGGAGCTGTTTTTT
TRBJ2-1 . few 15 TRBV30 CAWRGPSSSYNEQFF TGTGCCTGGAGGGGCCCGTCAAGCTCCTACAATGAGCAGTTCTTC
TRBJ1-2 . . 15 TRBV7-9 CASSSYTGEYYGYTF TGTGCCAGCAGCTCGTACACCGGGGAGTACTATGGCTACACCTTC
TRBJ2-5 . . 13 TRBV10-3 CAIRTTPQETQYF TGTGCCATCAGGACCACCCCTCAAGAGACCCAGTACTTC
TRBJ2-3 . few 14 TRBV7-2 CASRLVRAPDTQYF TGTGCCAGCAGGCTCGTTAGGGCCCCAGATACGCAGTATTTT
TRBJ2-3 . . 14 TRBV15 CATSRDGQTDTQYF TGTGCCACCAGCAGAGATGGGCAGACAGATACGCAGTATTTT
TRBJ1-2 . few 14 TRBV4-2 CASSPGEDRYGYTF TGTGCCAGCAGCCCCGGAGAGGACCGCTATGGCTACACCTTC
TRBJ2-3 . . 13 TRBV7-3 CASSPPLSDTQYF TGTGCCAGCAGCCCCCCTTTGAGTGATACGCAGTATTTT
TRBJ2-1 . . 14 TRBV11-3 CASSQVGLWNEQFF TGTGCCAGCAGCCAAGTGGGGCTTTGGAATGAGCAGTTCTTC
TRBJ2-2 . few 16 TRBV25-1 CASSPTSPANTGELFF TGTGCCAGCAGTCCCACTAGCCCGGCGAACACCGGGGAGCTGTTTTTT
TRBJ1-2 TRBD1 few 14 TRBV18 CASSRQGGSYGYTF TGTGCCAGCTCACGGCAAGGGGGCTCATATGGCTACACCTTC
TRBJ2-3 TRBD2 few 14 TRBV2 CASARTSGTDTQYF TGTGCCAGCGCAAGGACTAGCGGCACAGATACGCAGTATTTT
TRBJ2-1 TRBD1 many 14 TRBV5-5 CASSLGTGAGEQFF TGTGCCAGCAGCTTGGGGACAGGGGCGGGTGAGCAGTTCTTC
TRBJ1-3 . . 15 TRBV6-1 CASREGAEAGNTIYF TGTGCCAGCAGGGAAGGGGCAGAAGCTGGAAACACCATATATTTT
TRBJ2-5 . few 13 TRBV6-5 CASSYRERETQYF TGTGCCAGCAGTTACAGGGAAAGGGAGACCCAGTACTTC
TRBJ2-5 . . 11 TRBV20-1 CSALFRETQYF TGCAGTGCTTTATTCCGGGAGACCCAGTACTTC
TRBJ1-2 . . 13 TRBV28 CASSLAGSYGYTF TGTGCCAGCAGTTTAGCGGGGTCCTATGGCTACACCTTC
TRBJ2-1 TRBD1 . 13 TRBV7-8 CASSFTGGNEQFF TGTGCCAGCAGCTTTACAGGGGGCAATGAGCAGTTCTTC
TRBJ1-4 . many 16 TRBV25-1 CASSELRVRKGEKLFF TGTGCCAGCAGTGAACTGAGGGTTCGGAAAGGTGAAAAACTGTTTTTT
TRBJ1-2 . few 13 TRBV6-6 CASRTPRGARYTF TGTGCCAGCAGGACCCCAAGGGGCGCGCGCTACACCTTC
TRBJ2-7 . . 13 TRBV6-5 CASSYGQRYEQYF TGTGCCAGCAGTTACGGGCAGCGCTACGAGCAGTACTTC
TRBJ2-7 . . 11 TRBV29-1 CSVESLYEQYF TGCAGCGTTGAGTCCCTCTACGAGCAGTACTTC